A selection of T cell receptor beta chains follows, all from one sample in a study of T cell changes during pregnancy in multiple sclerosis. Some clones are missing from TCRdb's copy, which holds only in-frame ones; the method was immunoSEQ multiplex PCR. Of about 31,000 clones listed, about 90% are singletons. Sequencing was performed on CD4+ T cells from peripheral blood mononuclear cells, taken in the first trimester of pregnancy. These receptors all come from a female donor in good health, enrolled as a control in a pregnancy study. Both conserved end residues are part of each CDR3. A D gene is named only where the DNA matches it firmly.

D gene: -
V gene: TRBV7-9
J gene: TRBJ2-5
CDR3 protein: CASSLDSTETQYF

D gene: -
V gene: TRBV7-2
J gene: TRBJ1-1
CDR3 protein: CASSLVGGTNTEAFF

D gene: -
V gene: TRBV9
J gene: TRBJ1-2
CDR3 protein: CASSVGGEIGAGYTF

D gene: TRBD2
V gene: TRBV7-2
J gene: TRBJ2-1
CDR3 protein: CASSLERGRNEQFF

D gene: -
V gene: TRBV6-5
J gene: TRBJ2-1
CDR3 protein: CASNTRGRNEQFF

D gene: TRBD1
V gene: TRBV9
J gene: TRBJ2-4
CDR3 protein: CASSVAWGTESPPKNIQYF

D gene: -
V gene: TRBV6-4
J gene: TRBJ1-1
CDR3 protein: CASSSTMNTEAFF

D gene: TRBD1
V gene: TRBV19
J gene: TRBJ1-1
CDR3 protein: CASSSTPPGGGTEAFF

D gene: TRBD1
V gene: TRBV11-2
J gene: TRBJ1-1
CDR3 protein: CASSSVRDRMNTEAFF

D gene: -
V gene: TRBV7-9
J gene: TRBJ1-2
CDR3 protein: CASSLGDWAIGGYTF

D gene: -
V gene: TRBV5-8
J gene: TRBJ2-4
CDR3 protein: CASSLARHVAKNIQYF

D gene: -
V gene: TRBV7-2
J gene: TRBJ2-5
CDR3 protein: CASSSRLVLGETQYF

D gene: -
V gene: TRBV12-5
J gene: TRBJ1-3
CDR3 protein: CASGSLPLFGNTIYF

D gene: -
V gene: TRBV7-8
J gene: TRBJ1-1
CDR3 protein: CASSLARGLKNTEAFF

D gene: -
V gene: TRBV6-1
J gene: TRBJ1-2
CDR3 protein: CASSEMIGGSYGYTF

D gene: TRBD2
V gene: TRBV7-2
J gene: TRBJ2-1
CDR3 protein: CASSSGRSGGSNEQFF

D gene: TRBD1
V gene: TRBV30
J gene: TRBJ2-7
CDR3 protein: CAWLSGTGRYEQYF

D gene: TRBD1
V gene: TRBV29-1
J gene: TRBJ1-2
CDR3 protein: CSVEIYRGAGYTF

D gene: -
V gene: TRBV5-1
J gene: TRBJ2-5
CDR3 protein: CASSLSEETQYF

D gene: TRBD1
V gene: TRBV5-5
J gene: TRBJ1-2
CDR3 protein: CASSRTGPYGYTF

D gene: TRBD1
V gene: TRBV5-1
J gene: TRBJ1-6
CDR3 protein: CASSLAGQGNSPLHF

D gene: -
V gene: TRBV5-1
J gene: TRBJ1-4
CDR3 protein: CASSLAQGEKLFF

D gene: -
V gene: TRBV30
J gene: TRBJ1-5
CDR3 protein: CAWSGGGKGDDQPQHF

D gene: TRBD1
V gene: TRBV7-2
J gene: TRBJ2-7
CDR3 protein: CASSLETGGSYEQYF

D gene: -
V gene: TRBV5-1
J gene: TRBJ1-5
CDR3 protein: CASSPDRNQPQHF

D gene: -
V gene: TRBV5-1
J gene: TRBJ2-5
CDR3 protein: CASSSGQPRETQYF

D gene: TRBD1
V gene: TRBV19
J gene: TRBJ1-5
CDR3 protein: CASSRVGAGGSNQPQHF

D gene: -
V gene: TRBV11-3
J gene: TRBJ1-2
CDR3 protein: CASSPTGDRGYGYTF

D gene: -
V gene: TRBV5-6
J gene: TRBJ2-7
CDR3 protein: CASSLVGPLRANSYEQYF